Below, 29 T cell receptor beta chains from the same sample are listed, as sequenced in a study of shared clonotypes between healthy human individuals. Naive CD8 cells lacked CD45RO, underwent positive selection for CCR7 and left out terminally differentiated effector memory CD45RA+ cells. The data were produced by immunoSEQ multiplex PCR, yet TCRdb's version contains in-frame clones alone and is incomplete. The table shows about 2.1 million clones, with around 93% occurring only once. The sequencing input was naive CD8+ T cells from PBMCs. These receptors were collected from a man in his late teens or twenties in good health. Some clones in this sample may be carry-over from other donors' samples.

The gene calls are TRBV11-2 and TRBJ2-5, with D perhaps matching TRBD1 (6 bases). Germline V gives CDR1 SGHAT, CDR2 FQNNGV. Trimming shortened V by 2 bases and J by 4 bases, and 14 bases separated the two germline ends. This CDR3 is 15 amino acids long. The CDR3 is CASSLFTGLGETQYF. Here the CDR3 DNA reads TGTGCCAGCAGCTTATTCACAGGGCTTGGAGAGACCCAGTACTTC.

The V call is TRBV19, the J call TRBJ2-1; 8 nucleotides line up with TRBD1. The CDR3 has 18 amino acids. Per the germline V gene, CDR1 is LNHDA and CDR2 is SQIVND (reference sequence). The trim removed 5 bases at V and 5 bases at J, leaving 17 bases unmatched. In DNA, the CDR3 is TGTGCCAGTAGTCGGACAGGGAGACTACGGGGCGCCGACAATGAGCAGTTCTTC. Amino acids: CASSRTGRLRGADNEQFF.

Here the CDR3 reads CASSPPIAGAGEQYF. The CDR3 DNA reads as TGTGCCAGCTCACCACCCATAGCGGGAGCGGGCGAGCAGTACTTC. V and J are TRBV18 and TRBJ2-7, with 9 positions matching TRBD2. V shed 0 bases, J shed 6 bases, and the junction held 6 bases outside the gene matches. The germline CDR1 and CDR2 sequences are KGHSH and LQKENI. This CDR3 is 15 amino acids long.

This chain links TRBV7-3 with TRBJ2-5; 13 bases agree with TRBD2. V lost 5 bases to trimming and J lost 5 bases; unmatched junction nucleotides: 11. Germline values: CDR1 SGHTA, CDR2 FQGTGA. This CDR3 contains 17 residues. The CDR3 sequence is CASSPTTSGRREETQYF. CDR3 in DNA: TGTGCCAGCAGCCCAACGACTAGCGGGAGGCGGGAGGAGACCCAGTACTTC.

For the CDR3, the DNA is TGTGCCAGCAGTTACGGGATCGGTGGCTACACCTTC. This translates into CASSYGIGGYTF. This chain joins TRBV6-5 and TRBJ1-2; D gene ambiguous. Trimming removed 2 bases at V and 7 bases at J, with 8 bases between. The CDR3 length is 12 residues. CDR1 is MNHEY and CDR2 is SVGAGI in the germline V gene.

V gene TRBV14 combines with J gene TRBJ2-1, with D possibly TRBD2 on 5 matching bases. Germline-derived CDR1 and CDR2 are SGHDN and FVKESK. The CDR3 extends over 16 amino acids. V was clipped by 0 bases and J by 1 base, with 10 bases between them. CDR3 loop: CASSQDLAASYNEQFF. DNA of the CDR3: TGTGCCAGCAGCCAAGACCTAGCCGCATCCTACAATGAGCAGTTCTTC.

The rearrangement joins TRBV6-6 to TRBJ1-4; unclear D gene. The CDR3 spans 16 residues. Trimming stripped 5 bases from V and 6 bases from J, with 19 bases between. CDR1 MNHNY and CDR2 SVGAGI come from the germline V gene (reference sequence). The DNA of the CDR3 is TGTGCCAGCAGTCCATTATCTGAGGAGGGTGATGAAAAACTGTTTTTT. This sequence encodes CASSPLSEEGDEKLFF.

V gene TRBV15 combines with J gene TRBJ2-3; 10 bases agree with TRBD2. V shed 3 bases and J 4 bases; nucleotides not matched to a gene: 4. CDR1 LNHNV and CDR2 YYDKDF come from the germline V gene (reference sequence). The CDR3 contains 15 residues. As DNA, the CDR3 is TGTGCCACCAGCAGCCTAGCGGGAGCAGCAGATACGCAGTATTTT. It encodes CATSSLAGAADTQYF.

This chain links TRBV30 with TRBJ2-3; 12 nucleotides line up with TRBD2. The CDR3 spans 17 residues. V shed 7 bases, J shed 2 bases, and the junction held 13 bases outside the gene matches. Germline values: CDR1 GTSNPN, CDR2 SVGIG (reference sequence). CDR3 amino acids: CASRASGLAGLTDTQYF. CDR3 in DNA: TGTGCCTCTCGGGCCAGCGGACTAGCGGGACTCACAGATACGCAGTATTTT.

The chain carries TRBV7-9 and TRBJ1-1; possible D gene TRBD1, 5 bases. Germline V gene lookup returns CDR1 SEHNR and CDR2 FQNEAQ (reference sequence). The CDR3 consists of 12 residues. Trimming removed 7 bases from V and 4 bases from J, with 10 bases in between. CDR3 sequence (DNA): TGTGCCAGCATGAGGGGAGTCACTGAAGCTTTCTTT. Residues: CASMRGVTEAFF.

The V gene is TRBV28, the J gene TRBJ2-2; TRBD1 aligns across 7 bases. Looked up from germline, CDR1 is MDHEN and CDR2 is SYDVKM. The V segment lost 3 bases and the J segment 8 bases; nucleotides outside the gene matches: 9. The CDR3 spans 15 residues. CDR3 sequence reads: CASSFVQGVSGELFF. The CDR3 DNA is TGTGCCAGCAGTTTTGTCCAGGGGGTTAGTGGGGAGCTGTTTTTT.

The chain couples TRBV5-1 to TRBJ2-1; TRBD2 matches 10 bases. V lost 3 bases, J lost 4 bases, and 7 bases stayed unmatched. Germline CDR1 SGHRS, CDR2 YFSETQ. The CDR3 has 16 residues. CDR3 residues: CASSSELAGLYNEQFF. The CDR3 DNA reads TGCGCCAGCAGCTCCGAACTAGCGGGGTTATACAATGAGCAGTTCTTC. Full variable domain (remainder filled in from reference TRBV5-1 and TRBJ2-1): KAGVTQTPRYLIKTRGQQVTLSCSPISGHRSVSWYQQTPGQGLQFLFEYFSETQRNKGNFPGRFSGRQFSNSRSEMNVSTLELGDSALYLCASSSELAGLYNEQFFGPGTRLTVL.

This clone showed up just once. This rearrangement joins TRBV19 to TRBJ2-3; no clear D. V shed 2 bases and J shed 2 bases, with 11 bases lying between them. CDR3 length: 15 residues. The germline CDR1 and CDR2 sequences are LNHDA and SQIVND (reference sequence). DNA for the CDR3: TGTGCCAGTAGTATAAGGGCGAGCAACACAGATACGCAGTATTTT. Translation: CASSIRASNTDTQYF.

The rearrangement uses TRBV29-1 and TRBJ1-3, with D uncertain. The germline gives CDR1 SQVTM, CDR2 ANQGSEA. Trimming took 7 bases from V and 4 from J, leaving 17 bases between them. The CDR3 sequence is 14 residues long. CDR3 sequence reads: CSADGDDGGNTIYF. The CDR3, as DNA: TGCAGCGCCGACGGTGACGACGGCGGAAACACCATATATTTT.

The CDR3 is CASSLGDRGSNEQFF. For the CDR3, the DNA is TGTGCCAGCAGCTTGGGGGACAGGGGCTCAAATGAGCAGTTCTTC. The gene calls are TRBV5-6 and TRBJ2-1; 10 bases align to TRBD1. V shed 0 bases, J shed 7 bases, and the junction held 4 bases outside the gene matches. CDR1 is SGHDT, CDR2 YYEEEE, per germline. CDR3 length equals 15 residues.

This sequence joins TRBV27 and TRBJ2-2; TRBD2 matches 7 bases. Germline loops: CDR1 MNHEY, CDR2 SMNVEV (reference sequence). The CDR3 runs 15 residues. V dropped 6 bases and J dropped 5; count of bases not matched to a gene: 9. DNA for the CDR3: TGTGCCAGCAGGGGGGAGGGTTTTTGGACCGGGGAGCTGTTTTTT. It specifies CASRGEGFWTGELFF.

A note on this clone: The same CDR3 arises from other DNA sequences in this sample as well. J is TRBJ2-3 and V is TRBV27; 7 nucleotides match TRBD2. Germline CDR1 MNHEY, CDR2 SMNVEV (reference sequence). The CDR3 is 16 residues long. J gave up 1 base and V 5 bases, and 9 bases lay outside the gene matches. This CDR3 reads CASSLLLAGGTDTQYF. The DNA for the CDR3 is TGTGCCAGCAGTCTCCTCTTAGCGGGTGGCACAGATACGCAGTATTTT.

This rearrangement joins TRBV27 to TRBJ1-1, with 7 bases that match TRBD1. J lost 1 base, V lost 1 base, and 3 bases had no gene match. Germline-derived CDR1 and CDR2 are MNHEY and SMNVEV (reference sequence). This CDR3 is 15 amino acids long. CDR3 sequence: CASSLLGTENTEAFF. The CDR3, as DNA: TGTGCCAGCAGTTTATTGGGGACAGAGAACACTGAAGCTTTCTTT.

V gene TRBV18 combines with J gene TRBJ2-2; D remains unclear. This CDR3 is built from 14 residues. V gave up 1 base and J gave up 1 base, with 4 bases separating them. Germline V gives CDR1 KGHSH, CDR2 LQKENI. Here the CDR3 DNA reads TGTGCCAGCTCACCACAACAGAACACCGGGGAGCTGTTTTTT. Amino acids: CASSPQQNTGELFF.

The gene calls are TRBV11-2 and TRBJ2-3; 9 nucleotides agree with TRBD2. The CDR3 is 19 amino acids. Germline V CDR1 and CDR2: SGHAT, FQNNGV. Germline trimming cut 1 base from V and 6 bases from J; bases unmatched to any gene: 17. In DNA form, the CDR3 reads TGTGCCAGCAGCTTAGTAGCCCCATACGGCGGGAGGGAAACGGATACGCAGTATTTT. The encoded protein is CASSLVAPYGGRETDTQYF. Filled out from reference TRBV11-2 and TRBJ2-3, the complete variable domain reads EAGVAQSPRYKIIEKRQSVAFWCNPISGHATLYWYQQILGQGPKLLIQFQNNGVVDDSQLPKDRFSAERLKGVDSTLKIQPAKLEDSAVYLCASSLVAPYGGRETDTQYFGPGTRLTVL.

The chain is built from TRBV27 and TRBJ2-1; D assignment may be TRBD1 or TRBD2 (5 bases each). Germline CDR1 and CDR2: MNHEY and SMNVEV (reference sequence). The germline V and J ends were trimmed by 4 bases and 7 bases, with 11 bases remaining between them. There are 13 residues in the CDR3. This CDR3 is CASSYRTLNEQFF. The CDR3 region has the DNA TGTGCCAGCAGTTACAGGACTCTTAATGAGCAGTTCTTC.

This clone was seen once. The rearrangement uses TRBV6-1 and TRBJ1-2; D gene uncertain. CDR1 and CDR2 from the germline V gene are MNHNS and SASEGT. V gave up 8 bases and J gave up 8 bases, with 15 bases separating them. This CDR3 comprises 12 residues. This CDR3 reads CASAAITGGYTF. The CDR3 DNA is TGTGCCAGCGCCGCGATTACGGGCGGCTACACCTTC.

As regards this clone: Other DNA sequences in the same sample also yield this CDR3. The chain joins TRBV5-1 to TRBJ1-1; no definite D call. Trimming pared 4 bases from V and 0 bases from J, leaving 10 bases between. CDR1 is SGHRS, CDR2 YFSETQ, per germline. The length of the CDR3 is 14 residues. This CDR3 is CASSLLGMNTEAFF. The CDR3 region has the DNA TGCGCCAGCAGCCTCCTCGGAATGAACACTGAAGCTTTCTTT.

V gene TRBV4-1 combines with J gene TRBJ2-1; tentative D call: TRBD2 (5 bases). Germline CDR1 reads MGHRA; CDR2 reads YSYEKL. The CDR3 totals 16 residues. The germline V and J ends were trimmed by 0 bases and 8 bases, with 17 bases remaining between them. As DNA, the CDR3 is TGCGCCAGCAGCCAAGATTCCCTTAAACTAGTCCATGAGCAGTTCTTC. Protein product: CASSQDSLKLVHEQFF.

This chain links TRBV4-2 with TRBJ1-4, with D uncertain. CDR3 size: 16 residues. The V gene's germline CDR1 is LGHNA and CDR2 YNFKEQ. V lost 0 bases to trimming and J lost 7 bases, with 15 bases between them. The CDR3 coding sequence is TGTGCCAGCAGCCAAGATGGGCCCGGGAGCGGTGAAAAACTGTTTTTT. It translates to CASSQDGPGSGEKLFF.

This clone was seen just once. This chain uses TRBV13 with TRBJ2-5; 7 bases are shared with TRBD2. The V gene's germline CDR1 is PRHDT and CDR2 FYEKMQ (reference sequence). V shed 5 bases and J 2 bases; nucleotides not matched to a gene: 5. This CDR3 has 14 amino acids. CDR3 in DNA: TGTGCCAGCAGCCACCGGACTAGACAAGAGACCCAGTACTTC. Protein product: CASSHRTRQETQYF.

J is TRBJ2-3 and V is TRBV10-3; TRBD2 agrees at 11 bases. Germline V CDR1 and CDR2: ENHRY, SYGVKD. The V and J ends lost 0 bases and 1 base, in that order; junction bases with no gene match: 15. There are 21 residues in the CDR3. For the CDR3, the DNA is TGTGCCATCAGTGAGTCAGGACTAGCGGGCTTATCTGGTGGAGGCACAGATACGCAGTATTTT. It translates to CAISESGLAGLSGGGTDTQYF.

The J gene is TRBJ2-1, the V gene TRBV9, with TRBD1 identical over 7 bases. Germline V gene sequence: CDR1 SGDLS, CDR2 YYNGEE. Trimming removed 3 bases from V and 7 bases from J; junction bases left unmatched: 7. The CDR3 has 14 residues. The CDR3 spells CASSGRQGPNEQFF. CDR3 in DNA: TGTGCCAGCAGCGGGCGACAGGGTCCGAATGAGCAGTTCTTC.

The gene calls are TRBV25-1 and TRBJ2-7, with TRBD2 matching over 7 bases. V lost 2 bases to trimming and J lost 2 bases; unmatched junction nucleotides: 3. This CDR3 is 14 amino acids long. Germline CDR1 is MGHDK and CDR2 is SYGVNS. In DNA, the CDR3 is TGTGCCAGCAGTGAACGGGGGAGGGCCTACGAGCAGTACTTC. It codes for CASSERGRAYEQYF.